The T cell receptor (beta chain) described here comes from a study of beta chain features in type 1 diabetes. Study as a whole: Cell yields, gender and age were comparable in patients and healthy donors. Study outcomes and limitations: TCRB CDR3 length was moderately but significantly reduced in all four CD4+ subsets of Type 1 diabetes patients. When VDJ junctions were examined, type 1 diabetes patients showed fewer insertions and more deletions.

The isolated RNA, all of it, was reverse transcribed, so expressed TCRB transcripts were what got sequenced. The assay was immunoSEQ multiplex PCR, and TCRdb's table has in-frame clones only and misses some. The profile shows 300,000 to 350,000 clones, about 13% of them singletons. Central memory, naive, regulatory and stem cell-like memory CD4+ cells were sorted by CD45RO/CCR7/CD25/CD127/CD95/CD27. This clone was detected only a few times. Its matching antigen is unknown. The clonotype originates from a woman under 30 with type 1 diabetes. The sequencing sample was made of naive CD4+ T cells from blood.

The CDR3 DNA is TGTGCCAGTAGTAGAGCGGACCTCAATGAAAAACTGTTTTTT. Protein product: CASSRADLNEKLFF. This chain links TRBV19 with TRBJ1-4; no reliable D call. The length of the CDR3 is 14 residues. V lost 4 bases and J 5 bases, leaving 11 bases between the germline ends. The germline V gene has CDR1 LNHDA and CDR2 SQIVND (reference sequence).